This passage covers 9 T cell receptor beta chains from one sample sequenced in a study of vaccination effects on CD4 cells after COVID-19. These TCRs are of unknown antigen specificity. Under the ViraFEST assay, PBMC were stimulated with viral peptide pools so that antigen-specific CD4+ T cells expanded. Sequencing was performed afterwards. When around nine days of culture had elapsed, CD4+ T cells were isolated. PCR confirmed that the person was infected with SARS-CoV-2 between March and December 2020. As their vaccination, participants received two doses of either BNT162b2 or mRNA-1273. TCRdb's copy holds only in-frame clones and misses some; the assay was immunoSEQ multiplex PCR. Of 15,000 to 20,000 clones in the sample, 74% were seen once. The material sequenced was CD4+ T cells from PBMCs cultured with SARS-CoV-2 spike peptides, taken after COVID-19 vaccination. The receptor source for this set is a human donor who had a prior SARS-CoV-2 infection.

The genes are TRBV15 and TRBJ2-1, with D tentatively TRBD2 (5 bases). Trimming took off 2 bases at V and 0 bases at J, with 17 bases between the two ends. The CDR3 covers 18 residues. The germline V gene has CDR1 LNHNV and CDR2 YYDKDF (reference sequence). The CDR3 here is CATSRNPPGSVSYNEQFF. CDR3 bases: TGTGCCACCAGCAGAAATCCCCCGGGTAGCGTCTCCTACAATGAGCAGTTCTTC.

This rearrangement joins TRBV7-2 to TRBJ2-5; TRBD1 matches at 8 bases. Germline V gene lookup returns CDR1 SGHTA and CDR2 FQGNSA. The V and J ends lost 5 bases and 4 bases, in that order; junction bases with no gene match: 6. The CDR3 is 14 residues long. This CDR3 reads CASSPNRGRETQYF. Here the CDR3 DNA reads TGTGCCAGCAGCCCAAACAGGGGGAGAGAGACCCAGTACTTC.

This clone appeared a single time. This chain joins TRBV19 and TRBJ1-2, with D uncertain. Germline CDR1 LNHDA, CDR2 SQIVND (reference sequence). The CDR3 loop spans 13 amino acids. V lost 6 bases and J lost 6, with 14 bases in between. CDR3 amino acids: CASSNPRTHGYTF. As DNA, the CDR3 is TGTGCCAGTAGCAATCCCCGGACCCATGGCTACACCTTC.

The gene calls are TRBV7-2 and TRBJ1-2; perhaps TRBD1 as D (5 bases). Deletions cut 5 bases from V and 0 bases from J, with 13 bases between. CDR3 size: 15 residues. CDR1 is SGHTA and CDR2 is FQGNSA in the germline V gene. CDR3 nucleotides: TGTGCCAGCAGCATATCCCAGGGCACTAACTATGGCTACACCTTC. This sequence encodes CASSISQGTNYGYTF.

This chain joins TRBV7-3 and TRBJ2-3; D gene uncertain. The CDR3 spans 12 residues. CDR1 and CDR2 (germline): SGHTA, FQGTGA. The V end lost 3 bases, the J end lost 3 bases, and 4 bases lay between the germline ends. In DNA, the CDR3 is TGTGCCAGCAGCTTCGGAACAGATACGCAGTATTTT. Protein product: CASSFGTDTQYF. Full variable domain (missing parts from reference TRBV7-3 and TRBJ2-3): GAGVSQTPSNKVTEKGKYVELRCDPISGHTALYWYRQSLGQGPEFLIYFQGTGAADDSGLPNDRFFAVRPEGSVSTLKIQRTERGDSAVYLCASSFGTDTQYFGPGTRLTVL.

V and J are TRBV5-4 and TRBJ2-1, with TRBD2 matching 11 bases. The V segment lost 4 bases and the J segment 5 bases; nucleotides outside the gene matches: 2. CDR1 and CDR2 from the germline V gene are SGHNT and YYREEE (reference sequence). This CDR3 has 14 amino acids. The CDR3 DNA reads as TGTGCCAGCAGCCCGGGACTAGCGGACAATGAGCAGTTCTTC. Translation gives CASSPGLADNEQFF.

This clone has just a few counts. This rearrangement joins TRBV18 to TRBJ2-1; 11 bases align to TRBD2. This CDR3 has 15 residues. Germline CDR1 KGHSH, CDR2 LQKENI. The junction had 3 bases not matched to a gene; V was cut back by 4 bases and J by 4 bases. CDR3 loop: CASSQGLADYNEQFF. DNA for the CDR3: TGTGCCAGCTCACAGGGACTAGCGGATTACAATGAGCAGTTCTTC.

The J gene is TRBJ1-1, the V gene TRBV12-3 or TRBV12-4; D may be TRBD1 (6 bases). CDR3 size: 13 residues. Trimming shortened V by 5 bases and J by 4 bases, and 11 bases separated the two germline ends. Written as DNA, the CDR3 is TGTGCCAGCAGTCCACAGGGACGCACTGAAGCTTTCTTT. This encodes CASSPQGRTEAFF.

Within the sample, this clone is medium-sized (0.01 to 0.1%). The chain recombines TRBV9 with TRBJ2-5; 8 bases are shared with TRBD1. The CDR3 length is 15 residues. Germline V lookup: CDR1 SGDLS, CDR2 YYNGEE. Trimming took 4 bases from V and 4 from J; bases not matched to a gene: 9. This CDR3 is CASSTRTGPPETQYF. CDR3 nucleotides: TGTGCCAGCAGCACACGGACAGGGCCGCCAGAGACCCAGTACTTC.